Sequencing of this T cell receptor (beta chain) was carried out in a study of tumor-infiltrating lymphocytes in localized non-small cell lung cancer. Overall study results and limits: Technical variation could not be separated from intratumor heterogeneity here. Only some patients had TCR sequencing, depending on available tissue. TCRbeta sequencing showed higher T cell infiltration in tumors than uninvolved lung. IM1 and IM2 tumors showed no difference in T-cell fraction.

This clone counts as medium-sized (0.01 to 0.1%). No antigen is known for it. The germline gives CDR1 SGHKS, CDR2 YYEKEE (reference sequence). The V end lost 4 bases, the J end lost 2 bases, and 9 bases lay between the germline ends. This CDR3 is 13 amino acids long. TCRdb's copy holds only in-frame clones and misses some; the assay was immunoSEQ multiplex PCR. The sample records some 14,000 clones, around 68% being singletons. Sequencing was done on a sample of lung tumor tissue. This rearrangement joins TRBV5-5 to TRBJ2-5; D unresolved. This TCR was recovered from a human donor with non-small cell lung cancer. For the CDR3, the DNA is TGTGCCAGCAGCCTACAAGATCAAGAGACCCAGTACTTC. This translates into CASSLQDQETQYF.